This section outlines one TCR beta chain sequence together with its context. The data derive from a study of blood T cell repertoires in COVID-19. Study information: Nucleic acid was either cDNA or gDNA, and it came from T cells, B-cell-depleted T cells, or PBMCs.

The CDR3 runs 14 residues. The germline V gene encodes CDR1 MNHEY and CDR2 SVGAGI. Trimming shortened V by 7 bases and J by 9 bases, and 16 bases separated the two germline ends. Source study methods: How many nucleated cells were present was estimated from reference gene primer amplification. Sequencing was performed with immunoSEQ multiplex PCR; in TCRdb, only in-frame clones are kept and a portion is missing. D and trimming were read from the DNA, whereas the V and J calls and clone size are those reported in that table. The sample yields over 250,000 clones, around 86% seen once. The V call is TRBV6-5, the J call TRBJ1-6, with unresolved D. Sample: peripheral blood. This TCR derives from a man in his forties or fifties with acute or convalescent COVID-19. In DNA, the CDR3 is TGTGCCAGCACCCTCCAGTCGGGGAGTTCACCCCTCCACTTT. Residues: CASTLQSGSSPLHF.